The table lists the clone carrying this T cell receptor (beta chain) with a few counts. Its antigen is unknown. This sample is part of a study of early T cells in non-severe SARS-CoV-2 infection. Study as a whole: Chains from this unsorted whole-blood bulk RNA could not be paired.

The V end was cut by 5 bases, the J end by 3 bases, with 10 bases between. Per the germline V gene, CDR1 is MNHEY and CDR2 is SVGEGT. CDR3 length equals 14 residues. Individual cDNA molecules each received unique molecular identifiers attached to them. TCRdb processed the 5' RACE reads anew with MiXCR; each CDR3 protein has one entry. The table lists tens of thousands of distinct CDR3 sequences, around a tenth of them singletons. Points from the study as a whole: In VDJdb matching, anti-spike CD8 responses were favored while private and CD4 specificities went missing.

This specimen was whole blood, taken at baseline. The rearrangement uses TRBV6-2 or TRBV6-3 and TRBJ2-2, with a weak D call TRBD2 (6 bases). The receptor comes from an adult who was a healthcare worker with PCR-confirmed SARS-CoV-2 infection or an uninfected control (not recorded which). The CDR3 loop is CASSQGLHTGELFF. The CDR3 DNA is TGTGCCAGCAGTCAGGGACTCCACACCGGGGAGCTGTTTTTT.